The rows below give T cell receptor beta chains drawn from one sample of a study of CD8 T cells in Susac syndrome. TCRdb fed the immunoSEQ multiplex PCR reads into MiXCR, producing one record per CDR3 protein. The table lists more than 90,000 distinct CDR3 sequences, about 92% of them singletons. The sequenced sample consisted of CD4+ T cells from PBMCs. The source of these receptors is a human donor with multiple sclerosis. Each CDR3 is given with its conserved first and last residue. The order of the fields is CDR3 protein, CDR3 DNA, D gene, V gene, J gene, clone size. The D gene is left open where the match is weak. Clone size is stated in some rows and not others, as once, few, many or a class when expanded.

CDR3: CASSQDPSGGVTQYF
DNA: TGCGCCAGCAGCCAAGACCCTAGCGGGGGGGTTACGCAGTATTTT
D: TRBD2
V: TRBV4-3
J: TRBJ2-3
size: NA

CDR3: CAWSVTGRTEAFF
DNA: TGTGCCTGGAGTGTAACCGGGAGGACTGAAGCTTTCTTT
D: NA
V: TRBV30
J: TRBJ1-1
size: few

CDR3: CATSIADTLRNQPQHF
DNA: TGTGCCACCAGCATAGCGGACACCCTTCGCAATCAGCCCCAGCATTTT
D: NA
V: TRBV15
J: TRBJ1-5
size: once

CDR3: CASSPTERGAIF
DNA: TGTGCCAGCAGCCCTACAGAGCGGGGGGCCATCTTC
D: TRBD2
V: TRBV5-8
J: TRBJ2-1
size: NA

CDR3: CSARDGGRAGDTQYF
DNA: TGCAGTGCAAGAGATGGGGGGCGTGCAGGAGATACGCAGTATTTT
D: NA
V: TRBV20-1
J: TRBJ2-3
size: NA

CDR3: CASSSRLAGGLVLF
DNA: TGTGCCAGCAGTTCGAGGCTAGCGGGGGGGCTGGTTCTCTTC
D: TRBD2
V: TRBV27
J: TRBJ2-1
size: once

CDR3: CASNLEGGQGEQFF
DNA: TGTGCCAGCAATCTCGAGGGGGGCCAAGGTGAGCAGTTCTTC
D: NA
V: TRBV6-2/TRBV6-3
J: TRBJ2-1
size: NA

CDR3: CASSLSAGLETQYF
DNA: TGTGCCAGCAGCTTAAGTGCAGGTTTGGAGACCCAGTACTTC
D: NA
V: TRBV7-9
J: TRBJ2-5
size: NA

CDR3: CASSSGQLRTTNEKLFF
DNA: TGCGCCAGCAGCTCGGGACAGCTACGTACAACTAATGAAAAACTGTTTTTT
D: TRBD1
V: TRBV5-1
J: TRBJ1-4
size: NA

CDR3: CSVSSFYGYTF
DNA: TGCAGCGTTAGCAGCTTCTATGGCTACACCTTC
D: NA
V: TRBV29-1
J: TRBJ1-2
size: NA

CDR3: CASSLGRESTDTQYF
DNA: TGTGCCAGCAGCTTAGGGAGGGAAAGCACAGATACGCAGTATTTT
D: TRBD2
V: TRBV7-3
J: TRBJ2-3
size: NA

CDR3: CASRSRDSLYEQYF
DNA: TGTGCCAGCAGGAGCCGGGACTCTCTCTACGAGCAGTACTTC
D: NA
V: TRBV2
J: TRBJ2-7
size: NA

CDR3: CASKSSGSTEAFF
DNA: TGCGCCAGCAAATCATCAGGGTCCACTGAAGCTTTCTTT
D: NA
V: TRBV5-1
J: TRBJ1-1
size: NA

CDR3: CSARQGAGDTQYF
DNA: TGCAGTGCCCGGCAAGGGGCCGGAGATACGCAGTATTTT
D: NA
V: TRBV20-1
J: TRBJ2-3
size: NA

CDR3: CASSFASGNTIYF
DNA: TGTGCCAGCAGTTTTGCCTCTGGAAACACCATATATTTT
D: NA
V: TRBV27
J: TRBJ1-3
size: NA

CDR3: CASSEATENQPQHF
DNA: TGTGCCAGCAGTGAAGCGACAGAAAATCAGCCCCAGCATTTT
D: NA
V: TRBV2
J: TRBJ1-5
size: NA

CDR3: CASSHAGTEIYEQYF
DNA: TGTGCCAGCAGCCACGCCGGGACGGAGATCTACGAGCAGTACTTC
D: NA
V: TRBV3-1
J: TRBJ2-7
size: NA

CDR3: CASSVGGRSTEAFF
DNA: TGTGCCAGCAGCGTAGGGGGTAGGTCGACTGAAGCTTTCTTT
D: NA
V: TRBV25-1
J: TRBJ1-1
size: NA

CDR3: CASSLDGVLGSGYTF
DNA: TGTGCCAGCAGCTTGGACGGTGTTCTCGGGAGTGGCTACACCTTC
D: NA
V: TRBV5-4
J: TRBJ1-2
size: NA

CDR3: CASSLLPAEAFF
DNA: TGTGCCAGCAGTCTCCTCCCGGCTGAAGCTTTCTTT
D: NA
V: TRBV12-3/TRBV12-4
J: TRBJ1-1
size: NA

CDR3: CASSTSDRWVYNEQFF
DNA: TGTGCCAGCAGCACCTCGGACAGGTGGGTTTACAATGAGCAGTTCTTC
D: TRBD1
V: TRBV9
J: TRBJ2-1
size: NA

CDR3: CASSLLGYQPQHF
DNA: TGTGCCAGCAGTTTATTGGGATATCAGCCCCAGCATTTT
D: NA
V: TRBV28
J: TRBJ1-5
size: NA

CDR3: CASSEQGDTGELFF
DNA: TGTGCCAGCAGCGAACAGGGGGACACCGGGGAGCTGTTTTTT
D: TRBD1
V: TRBV6-4
J: TRBJ2-2
size: NA

CDR3: CASHRKPEETQYF
DNA: TGTGCCAGCCACAGGAAACCCGAAGAGACCCAGTACTTC
D: NA
V: TRBV3-1
J: TRBJ2-5
size: NA

CDR3: CASSSTGRLNEKLFF
DNA: TGTGCCAGCAGCTCGACAGGGAGGCTTAATGAAAAACTGTTTTTT
D: TRBD1
V: TRBV5-6
J: TRBJ1-4
size: NA

CDR3: CASSIWRGTKNIQYF
DNA: TGTGCCAGTAGTATATGGAGGGGAACCAAAAACATTCAGTACTTC
D: NA
V: TRBV19
J: TRBJ2-4
size: NA

CDR3: CASRDGQGDKAFF
DNA: TGTGCCAGCAGAGACGGACAGGGGGACAAAGCTTTCTTT
D: TRBD1
V: TRBV6-4
J: TRBJ1-1
size: NA

CDR3: CASSYLYEQYF
DNA: TGTGCCAGCAGTTATCTCTACGAGCAGTACTTC
D: NA
V: TRBV27
J: TRBJ2-7
size: NA

CDR3: CASSLGALSTNEKLFF
DNA: TGCGCCAGCAGCTTGGGTGCCCTGTCAACTAATGAAAAACTGTTTTTT
D: NA
V: TRBV5-1
J: TRBJ1-4
size: NA

CDR3: CASSPNVARETQYF
DNA: TGTGCCAGCAGCCCTAATGTGGCAAGAGAGACCCAGTACTTC
D: NA
V: TRBV7-9
J: TRBJ2-5
size: NA

CDR3: CASSLRAGGTYEQYF
DNA: TGTGCCAGCAGCTTAAGGGCGGGGGGGACCTACGAGCAGTACTTC
D: TRBD2
V: TRBV7-2
J: TRBJ2-7
size: NA

CDR3: CSVEVLAGYTDTQYF
DNA: TGCAGCGTTGAAGTCCTAGCGGGTTACACAGATACGCAGTATTTT
D: TRBD2
V: TRBV29-1
J: TRBJ2-3
size: NA

CDR3: CSAPGLGGNEQFF
DNA: TGCAGTGCCCCCGGCCTGGGGGGGAATGAGCAGTTCTTC
D: TRBD2
V: TRBV20-1
J: TRBJ2-1
size: NA

CDR3: CSAAGGSAKNIQYF
DNA: TGCAGTGCTGCAGGGGGAAGTGCCAAAAACATTCAGTACTTC
D: TRBD1
V: TRBV20-1
J: TRBJ2-4
size: NA

CDR3: CASSYGANYGYTF
DNA: TGTGCCAGCAGTTACGGTGCTAACTATGGCTACACCTTC
D: NA
V: TRBV6-5
J: TRBJ1-2
size: few